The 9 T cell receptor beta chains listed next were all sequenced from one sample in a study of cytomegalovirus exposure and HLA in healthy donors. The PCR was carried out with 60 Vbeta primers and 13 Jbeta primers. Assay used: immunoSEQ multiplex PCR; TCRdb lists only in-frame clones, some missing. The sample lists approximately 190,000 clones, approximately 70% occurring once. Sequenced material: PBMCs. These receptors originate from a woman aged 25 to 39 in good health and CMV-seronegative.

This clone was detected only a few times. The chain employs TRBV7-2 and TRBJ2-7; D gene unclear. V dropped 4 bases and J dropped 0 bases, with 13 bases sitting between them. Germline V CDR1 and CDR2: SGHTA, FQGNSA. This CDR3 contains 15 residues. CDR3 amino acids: CASSSLVLYSYEQYF. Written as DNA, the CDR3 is TGTGCCAGCAGCTCCCTAGTTCTCTACTCCTACGAGCAGTACTTC.

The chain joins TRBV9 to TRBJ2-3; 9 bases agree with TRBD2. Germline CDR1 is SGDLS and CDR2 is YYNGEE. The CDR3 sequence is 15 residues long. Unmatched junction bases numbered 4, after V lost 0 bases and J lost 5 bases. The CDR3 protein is CASSVGGRAGDTQYF. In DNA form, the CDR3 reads TGTGCCAGCAGCGTAGGCGGGAGGGCCGGAGATACGCAGTATTTT.

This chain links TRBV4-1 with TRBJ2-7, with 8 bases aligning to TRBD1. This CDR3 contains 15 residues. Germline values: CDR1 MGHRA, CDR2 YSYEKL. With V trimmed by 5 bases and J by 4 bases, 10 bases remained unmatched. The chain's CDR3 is CASSFTGTGDYEQYF. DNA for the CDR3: TGCGCCAGCAGCTTTACCGGGACAGGAGATTACGAGCAGTACTTC.

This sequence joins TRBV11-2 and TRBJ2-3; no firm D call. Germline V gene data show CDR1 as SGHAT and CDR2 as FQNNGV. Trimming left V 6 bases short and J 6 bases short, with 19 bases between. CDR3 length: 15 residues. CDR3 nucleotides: TGTGCCAGCAGTTTATCCGGATCCCTCAGGGATACGCAGTATTTT. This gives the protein CASSLSGSLRDTQYF. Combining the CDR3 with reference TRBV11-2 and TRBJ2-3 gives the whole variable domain EAGVAQSPRYKIIEKRQSVAFWCNPISGHATLYWYQQILGQGPKLLIQFQNNGVVDDSQLPKDRFSAERLKGVDSTLKIQPAKLEDSAVYLCASSLSGSLRDTQYFGPGTRLTVL.

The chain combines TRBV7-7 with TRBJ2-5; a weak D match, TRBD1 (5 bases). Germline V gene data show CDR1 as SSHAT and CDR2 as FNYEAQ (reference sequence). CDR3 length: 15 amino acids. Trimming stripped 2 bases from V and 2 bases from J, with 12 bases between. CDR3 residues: CASSLIRAGQETQYF. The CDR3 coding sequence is TGTGCCAGCAGCTTAATTAGGGCAGGGCAAGAGACCCAGTACTTC.

The chain's CDR3 is CASSAVRTGDSSDTQYF. The CDR3 DNA reads TGTGCCAGCAGCGCGGTACGGACAGGGGATTCATCAGATACGCAGTATTTT. The chain employs TRBV5-4 and TRBJ2-3, with 9 nucleotides matching TRBD1. This CDR3 region has 17 residues. After removal of 4 bases from V and 4 bases from J, the junction contained 13 bases not matched to a gene. Germline CDR1 SGHNT, CDR2 YYREEE (reference sequence).

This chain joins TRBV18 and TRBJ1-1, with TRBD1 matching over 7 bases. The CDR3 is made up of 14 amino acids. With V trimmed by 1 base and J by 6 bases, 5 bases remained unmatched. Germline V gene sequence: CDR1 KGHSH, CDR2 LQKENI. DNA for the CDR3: TGTGCCAGCTCACCACGGCCGGGGACAGCTGAAGCTTTCTTT. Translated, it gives CASSPRPGTAEAFF. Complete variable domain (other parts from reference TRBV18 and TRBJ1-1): NAGVMQNPRHLVRRRGQEARLRCSPMKGHSHVYWYRQLPEEGLKFMVYLQKENIIDESGMPKERFSAEFPKEGPSILRIQQVVRGDSAAYFCASSPRPGTAEAFFGQGTRLTVV.

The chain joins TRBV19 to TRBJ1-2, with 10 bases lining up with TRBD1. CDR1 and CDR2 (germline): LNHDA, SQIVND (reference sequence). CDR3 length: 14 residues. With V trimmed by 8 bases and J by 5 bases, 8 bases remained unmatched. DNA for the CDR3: TGTGCCAGTTGCTCGAGGGACAGGGGATATGGCTACACCTTC. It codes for CASCSRDRGYGYTF.

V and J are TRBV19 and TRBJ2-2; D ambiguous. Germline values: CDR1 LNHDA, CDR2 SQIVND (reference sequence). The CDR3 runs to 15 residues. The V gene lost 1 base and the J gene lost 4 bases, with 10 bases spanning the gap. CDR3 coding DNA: TGTGCCAGTAGTATAGGTCTCACGGGCACCGGGGAGCTGTTTTTT. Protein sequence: CASSIGLTGTGELFF.